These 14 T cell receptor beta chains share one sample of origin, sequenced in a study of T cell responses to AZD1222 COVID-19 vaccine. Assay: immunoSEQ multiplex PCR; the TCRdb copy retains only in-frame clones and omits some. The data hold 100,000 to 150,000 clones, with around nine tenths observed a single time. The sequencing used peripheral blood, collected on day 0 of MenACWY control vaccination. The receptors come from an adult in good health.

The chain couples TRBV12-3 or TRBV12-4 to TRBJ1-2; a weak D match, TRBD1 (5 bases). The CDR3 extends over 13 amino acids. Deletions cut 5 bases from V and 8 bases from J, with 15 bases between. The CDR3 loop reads CASSPRRAVGYTF. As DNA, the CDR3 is TGTGCCAGCAGTCCCCGCAGGGCCGTGGGCTACACCTTC.

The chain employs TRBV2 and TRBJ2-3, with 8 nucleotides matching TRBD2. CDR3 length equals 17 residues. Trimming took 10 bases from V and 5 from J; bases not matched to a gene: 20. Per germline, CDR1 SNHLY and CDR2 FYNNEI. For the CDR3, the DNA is TGTGCCAAACGGGGCTCCCTAGCGGGTTCTGGGGTAGATACGCAGTATTTT. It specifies CAKRGSLAGSGVDTQYF.

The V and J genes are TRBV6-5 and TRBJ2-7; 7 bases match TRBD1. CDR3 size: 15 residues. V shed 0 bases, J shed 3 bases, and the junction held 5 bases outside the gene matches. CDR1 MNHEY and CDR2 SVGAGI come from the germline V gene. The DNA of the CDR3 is TGTGCCAGCAGTTACTCCACCGCAGGGGGCTACGAGCAGTACTTC. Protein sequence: CASSYSTAGGYEQYF.

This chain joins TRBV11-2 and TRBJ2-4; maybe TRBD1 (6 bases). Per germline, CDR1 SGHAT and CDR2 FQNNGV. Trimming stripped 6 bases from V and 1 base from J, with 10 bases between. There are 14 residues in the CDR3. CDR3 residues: CASSQDRAKNIQYF. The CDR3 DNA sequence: TGTGCCAGCAGTCAAGACAGGGCCAAAAACATTCAGTACTTC.

CDR3 in amino acids: CATTGTSGSGINEQFF. The CDR3 DNA follows: TGTGCCACTACCGGGACTAGCGGGAGTGGTATCAATGAGCAGTTCTTC. This rearrangement joins TRBV10-3 to TRBJ2-1, with 14 bases that match TRBD2. Germline CDR1 is ENHRY and CDR2 is SYGVKD. The V segment lost 10 bases and the J segment 6 bases; nucleotides outside the gene matches: 11. CDR3 size: 16 residues.

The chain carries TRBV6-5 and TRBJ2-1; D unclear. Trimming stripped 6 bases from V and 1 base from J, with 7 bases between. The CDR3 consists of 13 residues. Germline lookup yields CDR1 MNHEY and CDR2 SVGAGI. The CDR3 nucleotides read TGTGCCAGCAGGGCACCATCCTACAATGAGCAGTTCTTC. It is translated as CASRAPSYNEQFF.

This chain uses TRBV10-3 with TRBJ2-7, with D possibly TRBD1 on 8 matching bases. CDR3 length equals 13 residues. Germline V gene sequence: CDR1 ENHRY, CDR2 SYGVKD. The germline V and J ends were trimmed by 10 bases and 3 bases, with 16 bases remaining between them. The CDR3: CATGGQEDYEQYF. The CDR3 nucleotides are TGTGCCACGGGGGGACAGGAAGACTACGAGCAGTACTTC.

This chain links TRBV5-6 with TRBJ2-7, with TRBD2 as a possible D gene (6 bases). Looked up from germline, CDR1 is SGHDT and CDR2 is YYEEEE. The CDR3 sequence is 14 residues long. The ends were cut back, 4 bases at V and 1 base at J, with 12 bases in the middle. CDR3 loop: CASSKAGRSYEQYF. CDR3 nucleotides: TGTGCCAGCAGCAAAGCGGGCCGGTCCTACGAGCAGTACTTC.

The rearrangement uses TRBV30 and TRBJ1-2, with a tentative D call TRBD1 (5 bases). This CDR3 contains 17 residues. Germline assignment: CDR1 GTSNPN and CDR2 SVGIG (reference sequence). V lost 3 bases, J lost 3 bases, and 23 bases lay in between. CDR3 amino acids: CAWRATNSGSTYYGYTF. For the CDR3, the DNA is TGTGCCTGGAGAGCTACGAACTCAGGGTCAACTTACTATGGCTACACCTTC.

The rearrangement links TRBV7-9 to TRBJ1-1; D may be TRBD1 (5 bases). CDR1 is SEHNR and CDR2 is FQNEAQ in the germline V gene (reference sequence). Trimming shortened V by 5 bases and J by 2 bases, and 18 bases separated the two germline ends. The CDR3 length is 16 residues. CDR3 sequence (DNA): TGTGCCAGCAGCCGGCAGGGAGGGGCCCGAAACACTGAAGCTTTCTTT. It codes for CASSRQGGARNTEAFF. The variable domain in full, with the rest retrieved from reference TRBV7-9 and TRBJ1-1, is DTGVSQNPRHKITKRGQNVTFRCDPISEHNRLYWYRQTLGQGPEFLTYFQNEAQLEKSRLLSDRFSAERPKGSFSTLEIQRTEQGDSAMYLCASSRQGGARNTEAFFGQGTRLTVV.

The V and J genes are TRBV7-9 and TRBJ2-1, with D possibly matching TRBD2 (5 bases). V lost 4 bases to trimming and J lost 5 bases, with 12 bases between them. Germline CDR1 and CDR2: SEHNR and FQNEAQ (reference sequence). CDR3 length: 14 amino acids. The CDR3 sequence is CASSSGITNNEQFF. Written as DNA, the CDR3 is TGTGCCAGCAGCTCCGGGATCACAAACAATGAGCAGTTCTTC. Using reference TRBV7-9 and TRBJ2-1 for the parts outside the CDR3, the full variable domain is DTGVSQNPRHKITKRGQNVTFRCDPISEHNRLYWYRQTLGQGPEFLTYFQNEAQLEKSRLLSDRFSAERPKGSFSTLEIQRTEQGDSAMYLCASSSGITNNEQFFGPGTRLTVL.

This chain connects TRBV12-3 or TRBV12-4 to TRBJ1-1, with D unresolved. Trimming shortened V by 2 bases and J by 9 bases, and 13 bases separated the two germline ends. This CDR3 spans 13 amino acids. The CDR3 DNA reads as TGTGCCAGCAGTTTAAGTCTATCGGGCAAAGCTTTCTTT. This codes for CASSLSLSGKAFF.

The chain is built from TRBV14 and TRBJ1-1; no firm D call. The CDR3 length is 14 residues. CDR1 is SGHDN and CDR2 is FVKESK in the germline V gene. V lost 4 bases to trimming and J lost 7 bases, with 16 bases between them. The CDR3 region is CASSLYPVTREAFF. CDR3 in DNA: TGTGCCAGCAGCCTGTACCCAGTTACTCGTGAAGCTTTCTTT.

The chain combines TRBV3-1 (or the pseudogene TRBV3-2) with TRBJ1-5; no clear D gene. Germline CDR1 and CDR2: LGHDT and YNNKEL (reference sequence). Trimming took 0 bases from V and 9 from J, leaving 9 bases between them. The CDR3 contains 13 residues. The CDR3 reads CASSQELGRPQHF. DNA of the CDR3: TGTGCCAGCAGCCAAGAACTAGGGAGGCCCCAGCATTTT.